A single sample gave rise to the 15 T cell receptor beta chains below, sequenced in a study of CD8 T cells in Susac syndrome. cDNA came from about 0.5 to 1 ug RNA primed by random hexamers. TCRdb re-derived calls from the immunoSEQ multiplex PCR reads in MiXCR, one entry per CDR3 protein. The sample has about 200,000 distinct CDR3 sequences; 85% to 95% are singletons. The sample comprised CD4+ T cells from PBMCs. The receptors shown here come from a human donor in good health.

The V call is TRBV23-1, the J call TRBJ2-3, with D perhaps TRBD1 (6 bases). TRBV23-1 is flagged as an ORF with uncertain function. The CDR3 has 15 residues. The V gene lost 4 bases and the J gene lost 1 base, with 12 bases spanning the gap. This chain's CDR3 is CASSRAGVGTDTQYF. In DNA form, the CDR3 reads TGCGCCAGCAGTCGGGCAGGGGTCGGCACAGATACGCAGTATTTT.

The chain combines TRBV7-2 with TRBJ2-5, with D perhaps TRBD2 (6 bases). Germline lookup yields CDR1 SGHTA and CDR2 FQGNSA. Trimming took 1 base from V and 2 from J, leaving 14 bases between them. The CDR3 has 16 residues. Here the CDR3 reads CASSLVRGDPQETQYF. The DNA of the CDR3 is TGTGCCAGCAGCTTAGTGCGGGGCGATCCACAAGAGACCCAGTACTTC.

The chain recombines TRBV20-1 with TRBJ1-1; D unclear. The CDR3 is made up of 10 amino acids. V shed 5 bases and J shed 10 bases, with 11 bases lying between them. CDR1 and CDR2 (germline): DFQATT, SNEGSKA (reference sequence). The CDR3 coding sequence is TGCAGTGCTTTCAACTACGGAGCTTTCTTT. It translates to CSAFNYGAFF.

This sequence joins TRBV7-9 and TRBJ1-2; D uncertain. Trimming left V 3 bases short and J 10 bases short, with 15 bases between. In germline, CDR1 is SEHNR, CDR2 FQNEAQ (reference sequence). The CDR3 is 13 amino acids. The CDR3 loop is CASSFPGSEVYTF. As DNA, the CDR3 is TGTGCCAGCAGCTTTCCAGGCTCGGAGGTCTACACCTTC.

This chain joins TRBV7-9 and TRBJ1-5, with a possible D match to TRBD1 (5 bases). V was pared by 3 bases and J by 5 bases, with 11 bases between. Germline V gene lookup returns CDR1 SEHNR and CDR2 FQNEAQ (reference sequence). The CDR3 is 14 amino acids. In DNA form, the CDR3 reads TGTGCCAGCAGCTTTGGGGGACTCGATCAGCCCCAGCATTTT. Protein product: CASSFGGLDQPQHF.

The CDR3 loop reads CASLYLGGYTF. The CDR3 DNA is TGTGCCAGCCTGTACCTGGGAGGCTACACCTTC. The chain combines TRBV6-1 with TRBJ1-2; no clear D gene. The CDR3 loop spans 11 amino acids. V dropped 8 bases and J dropped 8 bases, with 12 bases sitting between them. Per the germline V gene, CDR1 is MNHNS and CDR2 is SASEGT.

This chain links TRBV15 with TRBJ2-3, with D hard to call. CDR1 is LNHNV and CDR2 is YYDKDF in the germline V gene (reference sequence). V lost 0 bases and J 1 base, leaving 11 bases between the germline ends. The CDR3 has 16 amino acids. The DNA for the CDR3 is TGTGCCACCAGCAGAGATCGGGCAGTTGGCACAGATACGCAGTATTTT. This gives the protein CATSRDRAVGTDTQYF.

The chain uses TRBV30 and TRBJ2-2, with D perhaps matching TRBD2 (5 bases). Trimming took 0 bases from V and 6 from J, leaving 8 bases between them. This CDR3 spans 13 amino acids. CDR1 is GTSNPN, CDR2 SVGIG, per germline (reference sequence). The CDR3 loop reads CAWSVLVAGELFF. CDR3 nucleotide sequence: TGTGCCTGGAGTGTACTAGTCGCCGGGGAGCTGTTTTTT.

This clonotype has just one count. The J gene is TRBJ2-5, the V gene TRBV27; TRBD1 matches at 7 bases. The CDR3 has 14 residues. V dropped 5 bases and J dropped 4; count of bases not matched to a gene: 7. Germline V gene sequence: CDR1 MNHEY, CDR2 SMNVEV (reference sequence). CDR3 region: CASSRRQGSETQYF. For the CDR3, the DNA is TGTGCCAGCAGTCGTCGACAGGGCTCAGAGACCCAGTACTTC.

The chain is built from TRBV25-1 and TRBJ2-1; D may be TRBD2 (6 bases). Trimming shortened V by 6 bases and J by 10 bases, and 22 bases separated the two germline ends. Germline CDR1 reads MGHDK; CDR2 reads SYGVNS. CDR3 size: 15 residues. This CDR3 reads CASSDRDSALAEQFF. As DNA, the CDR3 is TGTGCCAGCAGCGACCGGGACTCCGCGCTCGCGGAGCAGTTCTTC. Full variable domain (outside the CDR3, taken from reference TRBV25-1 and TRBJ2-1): EADIYQTPRYLVIGTGKKITLECSQTMGHDKMYWYQQDPGMELHLIHYSYGVNSTEKGDLSSESTVSRIRTEHFPLTLESARPSHTSQYLCASSDRDSALAEQFFGPGTRLTVL.

The CDR3 region is CASSADTTGELFF. The CDR3, as DNA: TGTGCCAGCAGTGCGGACACCACCGGGGAGCTGTTTTTT. The chain has TRBV12-3 or TRBV12-4 and TRBJ2-2; perhaps TRBD1 as D (5 bases). CDR3 size: 13 residues. Trimming left V 5 bases short and J 4 bases short, with 8 bases between.

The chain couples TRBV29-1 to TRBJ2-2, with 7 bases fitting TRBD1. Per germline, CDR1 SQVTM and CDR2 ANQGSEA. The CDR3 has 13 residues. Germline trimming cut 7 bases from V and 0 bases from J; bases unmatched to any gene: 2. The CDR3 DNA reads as TGCAGCGCCGACAGGGCGAACACCGGGGAGCTGTTTTTT. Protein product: CSADRANTGELFF.

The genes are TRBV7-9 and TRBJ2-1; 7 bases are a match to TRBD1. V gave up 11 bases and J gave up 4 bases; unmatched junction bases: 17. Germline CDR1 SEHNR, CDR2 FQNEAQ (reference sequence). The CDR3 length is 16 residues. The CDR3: CAHNPPNRDSYNEQFF. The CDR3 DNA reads TGTGCCCATAATCCCCCTAACCGGGACAGTTACAATGAGCAGTTCTTC.

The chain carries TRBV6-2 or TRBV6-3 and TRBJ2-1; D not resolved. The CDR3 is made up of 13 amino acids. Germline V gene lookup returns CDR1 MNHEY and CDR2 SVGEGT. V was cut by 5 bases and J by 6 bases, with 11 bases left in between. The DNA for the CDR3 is TGTGCCAGCAGTCCCCCTCAGGCCAATGAGCAGTTCTTC. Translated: CASSPPQANEQFF.

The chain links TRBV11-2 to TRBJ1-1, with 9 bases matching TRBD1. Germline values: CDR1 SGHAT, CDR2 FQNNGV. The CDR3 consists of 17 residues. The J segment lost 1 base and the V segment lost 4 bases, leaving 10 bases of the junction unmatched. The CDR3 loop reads CASSSWPPDRGNTEAFF. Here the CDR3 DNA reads TGTGCCAGCAGCTCTTGGCCCCCGGACAGGGGGAACACTGAAGCTTTCTTT.